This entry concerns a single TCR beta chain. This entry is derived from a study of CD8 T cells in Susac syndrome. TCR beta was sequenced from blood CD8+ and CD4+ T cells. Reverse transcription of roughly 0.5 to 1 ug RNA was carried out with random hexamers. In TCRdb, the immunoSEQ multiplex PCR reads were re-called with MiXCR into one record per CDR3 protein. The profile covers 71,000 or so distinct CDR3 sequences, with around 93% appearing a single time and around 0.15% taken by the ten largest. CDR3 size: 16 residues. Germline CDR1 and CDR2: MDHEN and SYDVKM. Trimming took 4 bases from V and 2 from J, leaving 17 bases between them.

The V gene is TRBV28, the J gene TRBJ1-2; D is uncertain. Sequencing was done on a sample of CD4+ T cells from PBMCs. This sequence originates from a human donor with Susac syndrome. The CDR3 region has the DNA TGTGCCAGCAGTTCCCCCAGACCCTTTGGGAACTATGGCTACACCTTC. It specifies CASSSPRPFGNYGYTF.